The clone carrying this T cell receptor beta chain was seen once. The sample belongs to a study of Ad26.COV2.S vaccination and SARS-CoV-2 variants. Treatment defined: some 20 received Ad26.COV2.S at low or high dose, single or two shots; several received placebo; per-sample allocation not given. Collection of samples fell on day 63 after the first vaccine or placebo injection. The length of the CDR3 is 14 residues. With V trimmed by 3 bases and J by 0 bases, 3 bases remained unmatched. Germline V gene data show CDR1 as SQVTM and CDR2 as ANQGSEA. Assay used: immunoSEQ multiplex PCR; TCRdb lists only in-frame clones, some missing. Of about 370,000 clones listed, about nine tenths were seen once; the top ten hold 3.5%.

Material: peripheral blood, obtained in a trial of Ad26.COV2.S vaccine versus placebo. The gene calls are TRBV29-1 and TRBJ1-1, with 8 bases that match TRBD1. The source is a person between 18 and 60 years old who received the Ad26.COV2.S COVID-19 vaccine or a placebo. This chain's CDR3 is CSVDRGQMNTEAFF. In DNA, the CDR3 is TGCAGCGTTGACAGGGGGCAGATGAACACTGAAGCTTTCTTT.